This record concerns one T cell receptor (beta chain) sequence. Its antigen is undetermined. From germline, CDR1 is LGHNT and CDR2 FRNRAP. The J segment lost 1 base and the V segment lost 8 bases, leaving 7 bases of the junction unmatched. This CDR3 contains 14 residues. This sample was included in a study of blood T cells in healthy people across ages. General study results and limits: Compared with aged donors, long-lived donors showed fewer expanded clones, suggesting selection.

Using a J-beta primer mix together with a sample-barcoded 5' primer, a second PCR was run for roughly 6 to 11 cycles. The template-switch adaptor, which had 12 random nucleotides, put a tag on each cDNA molecule. From each sample, at least 2.5 million paired-end reads containing CDR3 were obtained. From the 5' RACE reads, TCRdb called clonotypes with MiXCR, one entry per CDR3 protein. The repertoire consists of some 370,000 distinct CDR3 sequences, with roughly half occurring once and the leading ten covering approximately 51%. The chain carries TRBV12-5 and TRBJ2-7; 8 nucleotides line up with TRBD2. Sequencing used blood. The TCR sequence derives from a man aged 55 to 70 in good health. The CDR3, as DNA: TGTGCTAGTCGCCACTCTAGCGGGTCCTACGAGCAGTACTTC. Protein sequence: CASRHSSGSYEQYF. Using reference TRBV12-5 and TRBJ2-7 for the parts outside the CDR3, the full variable domain is DARVTQTPRHKVTEMGQEVTMRCQPILGHNTVFWYRQTMMQGLELLAYFRNRAPLDDSGMPKDRFSAEMPDATLATLKIQPSEPRDSAVYFCASRHSSGSYEQYFGPGTRLTVT.